This T cell receptor beta chain was observed in a study of technical replicates of blood from four donors. The germline V gene encodes CDR1 SGHNT and CDR2 YENEEA. V lost 1 base and J lost 0, with 12 bases in between. This CDR3 contains 17 residues. Produced via immunoSEQ multiplex PCR; TCRdb's table is partial and in-frame only. The sample shows over 60,000 clones, around 93% of them seen only once. The material sequenced was T cells isolated from PBMCs. The origin of this receptor is a human donor in good health. The V and J genes are TRBV11-3 and TRBJ1-4; D possibly corresponds to TRBD1 (5 bases). CDR3 sequence (DNA): TGTGCCAGCAGCTTAGGAACGGGACTCCCAACTAATGAAAAACTGTTTTTT. This encodes CASSLGTGLPTNEKLFF.